These T cell receptor beta chains were read from a single sample in a study of blood T cells in healthy people across ages. TCRdb independently ran MiXCR on the 5' RACE reads; one entry per CDR3 protein. The sample shows about 1.4 million distinct CDR3 sequences, 45% to 70% of them seen only once. Sequencing was done on a sample of blood. These receptors originate from a man between 18 and 29 years old in good health. Both conserved end residues are part of each CDR3. Each record gives: V gene, D gene, clone size, J gene, CDR3 DNA, CDR3 protein. D genes are given only for firm matches. Size tells how often a clone was seen (once, few, many) or the class of an expanded clone, and some rows leave it out.

>TRBV2|NA|NA|TRBJ2-7
TGTGCCAGCAGTGAAAGGTCCGACGAGCAGTACTTC
CASSERSDEQYF
>TRBV4-1|NA|NA|TRBJ2-7
TGCGCCAGCAGCCAAGTCTGGTGGTGCGAGCAGTACTTC
CASSQVWWCEQYF
>TRBV7-2|TRBD1|NA|TRBJ2-6
TGTGCCAGCAGCTTCGCCGGGACAGGATTCTCTGGGGCCAACGTCCTGACTTTC
CASSFAGTGFSGANVLTF
>TRBV4-1|TRBD1|NA|TRBJ2-4
TGCGCCAGCAGCCAGGCTGGGGACAGAAAAAACATTCAGTACTTC
CASSQAGDRKNIQYF
>TRBV7-9|TRBD1|NA|TRBJ2-7
TGTGCCAGCAGCCGTGGGACAGGGGGCAGATACGAGCAGTACTTC
CASSRGTGGRYEQYF
>TRBV20-1|TRBD1|NA|TRBJ2-5
TGCAGTGCTTATAACCGGGACAGGGGGGATGCGACCCAGTACTTC
CSAYNRDRGDATQYF
>TRBV6-6|TRBD2|few|TRBJ2-3
TGTGCCAGCAGTCCGGCTAGCGGGGGGCAGGATACGCAGTATTTT
CASSPASGGQDTQYF
>TRBV21-1|NA|few|TRBJ2-7
TGTGCCAGCAGCAAACCGGACAGGGGCTCCGCAGCACCTAAAGAGCAGTACTTC
CASSKPDRGSAAPKEQYF
>TRBV10-3|NA|few|TRBJ2-3
TGTGCCATCAGTGAGTCGATAATTTCAAATACGCAGTATTTT
CAISESIISNTQYF
>TRBV3-1|NA|NA|TRBJ1-2
TGTGCCAGCAGCCACCAGGAGGGGGTGGATGGCTACACCTTC
CASSHQEGVDGYTF